The rows below give T cell receptor beta chains drawn from one sample of a study of T cell responses to AZD1222 COVID-19 vaccine. TCRdb keeps only in-frame clones here, not all; method: immunoSEQ multiplex PCR. The sample holds around 160,000 clones, roughly 92% seen once. The input for sequencing was peripheral blood, taken on day 0 of AZD1222 vaccination. The source of these receptors is an adult in good health. Both conserved end residues are part of each CDR3. The D gene is left open where the match is weak. A clone size is listed for some rows: how often the clone was seen (once, few, many), or a class if it is expanded.

CDR3 protein | CDR3 DNA | J gene | V gene | clone size | D gene
CASSLGAGFDTQYF | TGTGCCAGCAGCTTAGGCGCGGGGTTCGATACGCAGTATTTT | TRBJ2-3 | TRBV7-2 | NA | NA
CASSLRTEAFF | TGTGCCAGCAGTTTAAGGACTGAAGCTTTCTTT | TRBJ1-1 | TRBV28 | NA | NA
CAWRGGQKYEQYF | TGTGCCTGGAGGGGGGGGCAGAAATACGAGCAGTACTTC | TRBJ2-7 | TRBV30 | NA | NA
CASSLVAGRMNTEAFF | TGTGCCAGCAGCTTAGTAGCGGGACGGATGAACACTGAAGCTTTCTTT | TRBJ1-1 | TRBV7-2 | NA | NA
CASSLEVAGSGTGELFF | TGCGCCAGCAGCTTGGAAGTAGCGGGAAGCGGTACCGGGGAGCTGTTTTTT | TRBJ2-2 | TRBV5-1 | NA | TRBD2
CASSSGPRGEKLFF | TGTGCCAGCAGCTCGGGACCCCGGGGTGAAAAACTGTTTTTT | TRBJ1-4 | TRBV11-3 | NA | NA
CASHGGVSGANVLTF | TGCGCCAGCCACGGCGGAGTTTCTGGGGCCAACGTCCTGACTTTC | TRBJ2-6 | TRBV4-1 | NA | NA
CASGTPSTEAFF | TGTGCTAGTGGGACCCCAAGCACTGAAGCTTTCTTT | TRBJ1-1 | TRBV12-5 | once | NA
CATSPRGTDTQYF | TGTGCCACCAGTCCCCGGGGCACAGATACGCAGTATTTT | TRBJ2-3 | TRBV24-1 | once | NA
CASVAADEKLFF | TGTGCCAGCGTTGCCGCTGATGAAAAACTGTTTTTT | TRBJ1-4 | TRBV2 | NA | NA
CASRAAENTEAFF | TGTGCCAGCAGGGCCGCAGAGAACACTGAAGCTTTCTTT | TRBJ1-1 | TRBV6-5 | NA | NA
CASIEGPITDTQYF | TGTGCCAGCATTGAGGGCCCAATCACAGATACGCAGTATTTT | TRBJ2-3 | TRBV2 | once | NA
CASSINPRDSFEGPQHF | TGTGCCAGTAGTATTAATCCCCGAGACAGCTTCGAGGGGCCCCAGCATTTT | TRBJ1-5 | TRBV19 | NA | NA
CASSQAGTNNQPQHF | TGTGCCAGCAGCCAAGCGGGGACTAACAATCAGCCCCAGCATTTT | TRBJ1-5 | TRBV3-1/TRBV3-2 | NA | NA
CASYPGPNHNSPLHF | TGTGCCAGCTACCCGGGTCCAAACCATAATTCACCCCTCCACTTT | TRBJ1-6 | TRBV5-6 | NA | NA
CASKSGLNTDTQYF | TGTGCCAGTAAATCAGGACTCAACACAGATACGCAGTATTTT | TRBJ2-3 | TRBV19 | NA | NA
CASSQARPGQQFF | TGTGCCAGCAGCCAAGCCCGCCCAGGTCAGCAGTTCTTC | TRBJ2-1 | TRBV3-1/TRBV3-2 | NA | NA
CASSWTGVTGELFF | TGTGCCAGCAGCTGGACAGGGGTCACCGGGGAGCTGTTTTTT | TRBJ2-2 | TRBV28 | once | TRBD1
CASGEGGGREKLFF | TGCGCCAGCGGTGAAGGTGGGGGACGTGAAAAACTGTTTTTT | TRBJ1-4 | TRBV5-1 | NA | NA
CASSPWGFTEAFF | TGTGCCAGTAGTCCCTGGGGGTTCACTGAAGCTTTCTTT | TRBJ1-1 | TRBV19 | NA | NA
CASSLGQGGNQPQHF | TGTGCCAGCAGCCTTGGACAGGGTGGGAATCAGCCCCAGCATTTT | TRBJ1-5 | TRBV5-5 | NA | TRBD1
CASSLVGDSSFSYEQYF | TGTGCCAGCAGCTTAGTAGGGGACAGCTCTTTCTCCTACGAGCAGTACTTC | TRBJ2-7 | TRBV7-8 | once | TRBD1
CASSEGRGYNEQFF | TGCGCCAGCAGCGAGGGGCGGGGCTACAATGAGCAGTTCTTC | TRBJ2-1 | TRBV5-1 | NA | NA
CASSLRLAGGLWQETQYF | TGTGCCAGCAGCCTACGACTAGCGGGAGGGCTGTGGCAAGAGACCCAGTACTTC | TRBJ2-5 | TRBV11-2 | NA | TRBD2
CASSYQGNEQFF | TGTGCCAGCAGCTATCAGGGGAATGAGCAGTTCTTC | TRBJ2-1 | TRBV3-1/TRBV3-2 | NA | NA
CASSGRLAGGVYNEQFF | TGTGCCAGCAGTGGGAGGCTAGCGGGAGGGGTCTACAATGAGCAGTTCTTC | TRBJ2-1 | TRBV2 | NA | TRBD2
CAYGRLDYGYTF | TGTGCTTACGGACGTCTAGACTATGGCTACACCTTC | TRBJ1-2 | TRBV28 | NA | NA
CAWSAGLTYEQYF | TGTGCCTGGAGTGCGGGCTTAACCTACGAGCAGTACTTC | TRBJ2-7 | TRBV30 | NA | NA
CASSQDLDGQGPNEQFF | TGCGCCAGCAGCCAAGATCTAGACGGACAAGGACCCAATGAGCAGTTCTTC | TRBJ2-1 | TRBV4-1 | NA | NA
CASSQEGSDRAEQPQHF | TGCGCCAGCAGCCAAGAGGGATCGGACAGGGCCGAACAGCCCCAGCATTTT | TRBJ1-5 | TRBV4-1 | NA | TRBD1
CASSYSEAYEQYF | TGTGCCAGCAGTTACTCGGAGGCCTACGAGCAGTACTTC | TRBJ2-7 | TRBV6-2/TRBV6-3 | NA | NA
CSASWGGRFSNQPQHF | TGCAGTGCTAGTTGGGGGGGGAGGTTTAGCAATCAGCCCCAGCATTTT | TRBJ1-5 | TRBV20-1 | NA | NA
CATSEPGPLTREQFF | TGTGCCACCAGTGAGCCGGGCCCCCTTACCAGAGAGCAGTTCTTC | TRBJ2-1 | TRBV24-1 | NA | NA
CASSSTYNQPQHF | TGTGCCAGCAGCTCCACCTACAATCAGCCCCAGCATTTT | TRBJ1-5 | TRBV6-5 | NA | NA
CASSFNLAGGPQGTQYF | TGTGCCAGCAGCTTCAACCTAGCGGGAGGGCCTCAGGGGACCCAGTACTTC | TRBJ2-5 | TRBV7-9 | NA | TRBD2
CASSTTRGTDTQYF | TGTGCCAGCAGCACCACCCGAGGAACAGATACGCAGTATTTT | TRBJ2-3 | TRBV7-9 | NA | NA
CASSSRGVSYNEQFF | TGTGCCAGCAGCTCCCGGGGCGTCTCCTACAATGAGCAGTTCTTC | TRBJ2-1 | TRBV13 | NA | NA
CASSSTVTEAFF | TGTGCCAGCAGTTCGACGGTCACTGAAGCTTTCTTT | TRBJ1-1 | TRBV6-5 | NA | NA
CASRDSGRQQFF | TGTGCCAGCAGAGATAGCGGGAGGCAGCAGTTCTTC | TRBJ2-1 | TRBV2 | NA | TRBD2
CATSDGTPGYTF | TGTGCCACCAGCGACGGGACTCCGGGCTACACCTTC | TRBJ1-2 | TRBV15 | NA | NA
CASRQYNEQFF | TGCGCCAGCCGACAGTACAATGAGCAGTTCTTC | TRBJ2-1 | TRBV5-1 | NA | NA
CASSHLRAGASYNEQFF | TGCGCCAGCAGCCACTTAAGGGCGGGAGCGTCCTACAATGAGCAGTTCTTC | TRBJ2-1 | TRBV4-1 | NA | TRBD2
CSASSERPASYEQYF | TGCAGTGCTAGTTCAGAACGCCCGGCCAGCTACGAGCAGTACTTC | TRBJ2-7 | TRBV20-1 | NA | NA
CASSFRGRLDEQFF | TGTGCCAGCAGTTTCCGGGGGAGGCTCGATGAGCAGTTCTTC | TRBJ2-1 | TRBV28 | NA | NA
CASSSDTDQPQHF | TGTGCCAGCAGCTCCGACACTGATCAGCCCCAGCATTTT | TRBJ1-5 | TRBV5-6 | NA | NA
CASSERGLNSPLHF | TGTGCCAGCAGTGAACGGGGACTTAATTCACCCCTCCACTTT | TRBJ1-6 | TRBV2 | NA | NA
CASRAQFEQFF | TGCGCCAGCAGGGCCCAGTTTGAGCAGTTCTTC | TRBJ2-1 | TRBV10-2 | NA | NA
CASSEQGAVYYGYTF | TGTGCCAGCAGTGAGCAGGGGGCCGTTTACTATGGCTACACCTTC | TRBJ1-2 | TRBV6-1 | NA | TRBD1
CASSLAGTRTNEQFF | TGTGCCAGCAGCTTGGCCGGGACTAGAACCAATGAGCAGTTCTTC | TRBJ2-1 | TRBV5-4 | NA | TRBD2
CASSRDSRPETQYF | TGTGCCAGCAGTAGAGACAGTCGGCCGGAGACCCAGTACTTC | TRBJ2-5 | TRBV7-9 | NA | NA
CSVESFGQGYTF | TGCAGCGTTGAAAGTTTCGGCCAGGGCTACACCTTC | TRBJ1-2 | TRBV29-1 | NA | NA
CASSLRDYGYTF | TGTGCCAGCAGTTTACGAGACTATGGCTACACCTTC | TRBJ1-2 | TRBV28 | NA | NA